This entry lists 14 T cell receptor beta chains sequenced from one sample in a study of blood T cell repertoires in COVID-19. Sequenced by immunoSEQ multiplex PCR; TCRdb stores in-frame clones only, minus some. The table lists around 330,000 clones, approximately 90% of them singletons, with approximately 8.8% in the top ten. Sequencing was carried out using PBMCs or T cells enriched from blood (not recorded which). The receptors originated from a woman aged 40 to 49 who had recovered from COVID-19.

This chain uses TRBV4-1 with TRBJ2-7; D perhaps matches TRBD1 (5 bases). Trimming took off 1 base at V and 3 bases at J, with 13 bases between the two ends. The CDR3 sequence is 15 residues long. Germline V gene lookup returns CDR1 MGHRA and CDR2 YSYEKL. The CDR3 DNA reads TGCGCCAGCAGCCAAGGGCAGGGTCTCAACTACGAGCAGTACTTC. Protein sequence: CASSQGQGLNYEQYF.

The rearrangement uses TRBV5-1 and TRBJ1-2; D is possibly TRBD1 (5 bases). The V end lost 0 bases, the J end lost 8 bases, and 8 bases lay between the germline ends. Germline CDR1 is SGHRS and CDR2 is YFSETQ. This CDR3 region has 12 residues. The CDR3: CASSLEGLGYTF. The CDR3 DNA is TGCGCCAGCAGCTTGGAGGGGCTGGGCTACACCTTC.

The chain uses TRBV7-2 and TRBJ1-2, with a weak D call TRBD1 (5 bases). V lost 5 bases and J 6 bases, leaving 16 bases between the germline ends. CDR3 length: 14 amino acids. Germline values: CDR1 SGHTA, CDR2 FQGNSA. As DNA, the CDR3 is TGTGCCAGCAGCCTGGGGCAGAGGACTAATGGCTACACCTTC. This sequence encodes CASSLGQRTNGYTF.

The chain links TRBV11-3 to TRBJ2-2; 7 nucleotides align to TRBD1. This CDR3 comprises 15 residues. V lost 5 bases to trimming and J lost 4 bases; unmatched junction nucleotides: 7. CDR1 SGHNT and CDR2 YENEEA come from the germline V gene. CDR3 in DNA: TGTGCCAGCAGCCCTAGGGACAGATCCACCGGGGAGCTGTTTTTT. Translated: CASSPRDRSTGELFF.

This chain uses TRBV6-1 with TRBJ1-4; TRBD1 is a possible D gene (6 bases). The ends were cut back, 1 base at V and 8 bases at J, with 14 bases in the middle. From germline, CDR1 is MNHNS and CDR2 SASEGT. The CDR3 length is 15 residues. This chain's CDR3 is CASSEVGRGGEKLFF. In DNA form, the CDR3 reads TGTGCCAGCAGTGAAGTGGGCAGGGGAGGGGAAAAACTGTTTTTT.

This rearrangement joins TRBV5-6 to TRBJ2-7; D perhaps matches TRBD2 (6 bases). The CDR3 loop spans 19 amino acids. The V gene lost 3 bases and the J gene lost 9 bases, with 34 bases spanning the gap. Germline V gene data show CDR1 as SGHDT and CDR2 as YYEEEE. This CDR3 is CASSSEIAAQADMPYRQYF. CDR3 in DNA: TGTGCCAGCAGCTCAGAAATAGCGGCGCAGGCCGACATGCCCTACCGGCAGTACTTC.

Only one count was recorded for this clone. The rearrangement joins TRBV19 to TRBJ2-2; perhaps TRBD1 as D (5 bases). The germline V gene encodes CDR1 LNHDA and CDR2 SQIVND (reference sequence). This CDR3 contains 14 residues. The V end was cut by 1 base, the J end by 5 bases, with 8 bases between. Here the CDR3 DNA reads TGTGCCAGTAGTATAGGCAGGGCAACCGGGGAGCTGTTTTTT. As protein: CASSIGRATGELFF.

This chain connects TRBV27 to TRBJ2-7; possible D gene TRBD2, 6 bases. Trimming removed 5 bases from V and 3 bases from J, with 17 bases in between. Germline V gene lookup returns CDR1 MNHEY and CDR2 SMNVEV (reference sequence). The CDR3 extends over 15 amino acids. CDR3 protein: CASSLTGGASYEQYF. CDR3 nucleotides: TGTGCCAGCAGTCTAACAGGAGGGGCGAGCTACGAGCAGTACTTC.

V usage is TRBV6-5 and J usage is TRBJ1-3; D not resolved. Germline CDR1 MNHEY, CDR2 SVGAGI. Deletions cut 7 bases from V and 0 bases from J, with 13 bases between. This CDR3 is 15 amino acids long. CDR3 nucleotide sequence: TGTGCCAGCATAGCTACTTTCCGCTCTGGAAACACCATATATTTT. Its protein is CASIATFRSGNTIYF.

The rearrangement uses TRBV7-9 and TRBJ2-7; unclear D gene. CDR3 length: 15 amino acids. Per the germline V gene, CDR1 is SEHNR and CDR2 is FQNEAQ (reference sequence). Trimming cost V 3 bases and J 6 bases, with 18 bases left between them. The CDR3 spells CASSFNSPDTSEQYF. The CDR3 DNA reads TGTGCCAGCAGCTTCAACTCCCCCGACACCAGCGAGCAGTACTTC. The entire variable domain, with the rest obtained from reference TRBV7-9 and TRBJ2-7, is as follows: DTGVSQNPRHKITKRGQNVTFRCDPISEHNRLYWYRQTLGQGPEFLTYFQNEAQLEKSRLLSDRFSAERPKGSFSTLEIQRTEQGDSAMYLCASSFNSPDTSEQYFGPGTRLTVT.

The CDR3 spells CASSVATAMSTEAFF. Here the CDR3 DNA reads TGTGCCAGCAGCGTAGCTACAGCTATGAGCACTGAAGCTTTCTTT. The V call is TRBV9, the J call TRBJ1-1, with D unresolved. CDR3 size: 15 residues. The V end lost 0 bases, the J end lost 4 bases, and 13 bases lay between the germline ends. CDR1 and CDR2 (germline): SGDLS, YYNGEE.

The chain uses TRBV28 and TRBJ1-2; the D gene is possibly TRBD1 (6 bases). The germline gives CDR1 MDHEN, CDR2 SYDVKM. V was trimmed by 8 bases and J by 3 bases, leaving 13 bases between them. This CDR3 is 13 amino acids long. CDR3 in DNA: TGTGCCAGCGGGGGGGGCGCCTACTATGGCTACACCTTC. Translated, it gives CASGGGAYYGYTF.

This clone has just one count. The V and J genes are TRBV4-3 and TRBJ1-1; 8 bases align to TRBD1. This CDR3 is built from 17 residues. Germline CDR1 reads LGHNA; CDR2 reads YSLEER. The junction had 7 bases not matched to a gene; V was cut back by 0 bases and J by 1 base. CDR3: CASSQERTGPRNTEAFF. The CDR3 coding sequence is TGCGCCAGCAGCCAAGAAAGGACAGGGCCTCGGAACACTGAAGCTTTCTTT.

The V call is TRBV28, the J call TRBJ2-1, with a tentative D call TRBD2 (7 bases). V was pared by 1 base and J by 5 bases, with 12 bases between. Germline V lookup: CDR1 MDHEN, CDR2 SYDVKM. This CDR3 spans 15 amino acids. The DNA of the CDR3 is TGTGCCAGCAGTTTATCGGGGGGCGAAAACAATGAGCAGTTCTTC. Its translation: CASSLSGGENNEQFF.